This paragraph covers one T cell receptor (beta chain) sequence. The data were obtained in a study of blood T cell repertoires in COVID-19. Study-level information: PBMCs, B-cell-depleted T cells, or T cells provided the cDNA or gDNA that made up the material.

The CDR3 has 16 residues. In germline, CDR1 is SGHDT, CDR2 YYEEEE. Between the trimmed V and J ends, which lost 4 bases and 0 bases, there was a span of 11 bases. Generated by immunoSEQ multiplex PCR, the TCRdb table keeps only in-frame clones and is missing some. The table records roughly 180,000 clones, about 90% of them present only once. V gene TRBV5-6 combines with J gene TRBJ1-6; no firm D call. This TCR came from a man aged 70 or older with active or convalescent COVID-19. Sequences were obtained from peripheral blood. The CDR3 here is CASSRIMSSYNSPLHF. Written as DNA, the CDR3 is TGTGCCAGCAGCCGTATTATGAGCTCCTATAATTCACCCCTCCACTTT.